The 27 T cell receptor beta chains below come from one sample, sequenced in a study of vaccination effects on CD4 cells after COVID-19. Libraries were prepared by immunoSEQ multiplex PCR; TCRdb keeps only in-frame clonotypes and omits some of them. Among more than 40,000 clones listed, about two thirds were seen once. ViraFEST assay sequencing came after antigen-specific CD4+ T cells were expanded with viral peptide pools. A roughly ten-day culture period preceded the isolation of CD4+ T cells. The healthy vaccine recipients, who had no prior SARS-CoV-2 infection, showed negative nucleocapsid antibodies. Their recognized antigens are unknown. The material was CD4+ T cells from PBMCs cultured with HCoV-OC43 spike peptides, obtained before COVID-19 vaccination. As for subset: HCoV-OC43 spike overlapping peptide pool stimulation. The receptors here all came from a human donor who received a COVID-19 vaccine.

V and J are TRBV9 and TRBJ2-5, with 7 bases that match TRBD2. The CDR3 is made up of 14 amino acids. CDR1 is SGDLS and CDR2 is YYNGEE in the germline V gene. V lost 0 bases, J lost 3 bases, and 2 bases stayed unmatched. CDR3 sequence reads: CASSVAGTKETQYF. CDR3 DNA sequence: TGTGCCAGCAGCGTAGCTGGGACTAAAGAGACCCAGTACTTC. Drawing the rest from reference TRBV9 and TRBJ2-5, the complete variable domain is DSGVTQTPKHLITATGQRVTLRCSPRSGDLSVYWYQQSLDQGLQFLIQYYNGEERAKGNILERFSAQQFPDLHSELNLSSLELGDSALYFCASSVAGTKETQYFGPGTRLLVL.

This clone was detected only once. This chain uses TRBV10-2 with TRBJ1-2; D gene uncertain. The CDR3 runs 13 residues. From germline, CDR1 is WSHSY and CDR2 SAAADI. V dropped 3 bases and J dropped 8 bases, with 13 bases sitting between them. CDR3 sequence reads: CASSDPGQIGYTF. The CDR3 bases are TGCGCCAGCAGTGACCCGGGTCAGATAGGCTACACCTTC.

V and J are TRBV4-2 and TRBJ2-1, with 11 nucleotides matching TRBD2. The CDR3 covers 17 residues. J gave up 9 bases and V 0 bases, and 10 bases lay outside the gene matches. In germline, CDR1 is LGHNA, CDR2 YNFKEQ. The chain's CDR3 is CASSQDIFLAGGGEQFF. The CDR3, as DNA: TGTGCCAGCAGCCAAGATATATTTTTAGCGGGAGGGGGTGAGCAGTTCTTC.

The chain links TRBV7-9 to TRBJ2-5; no reliable D call. This CDR3 region has 15 residues. CDR1 and CDR2 from the germline V gene are SEHNR and FQNEAQ (reference sequence). The V end lost 5 bases, the J end lost 1 base, and 14 bases lay between the germline ends. CDR3: CASSKDQSFQETQYF. CDR3 sequence (DNA): TGTGCCAGCAGCAAGGACCAGTCCTTCCAAGAGACCCAGTACTTC.

The chain couples TRBV2 to TRBJ1-2; a weak D match, TRBD1 (5 bases). The CDR3 contains 15 residues. Germline loops: CDR1 SNHLY, CDR2 FYNNEI. Trimming shortened V by 3 bases and J by 7 bases, and 18 bases separated the two germline ends. The CDR3 DNA follows: TGTGCCAGCAGTGAGAGGGGATCGGGGGTCGGTGGCTACACCTTC. Encoded protein: CASSERGSGVGGYTF.

V gene TRBV3-1 (or the pseudogene TRBV3-2) combines with J gene TRBJ1-6; D is unresolved. Looked up from germline, CDR1 is LGHDT and CDR2 is YNNKEL (reference sequence). V was clipped by 10 bases and J by 7 bases, with 14 bases between them. The CDR3 runs 13 residues. The CDR3 loop is CATNKGRNSPLHF. The DNA of the CDR3 is TGTGCCACCAATAAGGGCCGCAATTCACCCCTCCACTTT.

This chain joins TRBV4-2 and TRBJ1-5; the D gene is possibly TRBD1 (5 bases). CDR1 is LGHNA and CDR2 is YNFKEQ in the germline V gene. Trimming pared 0 bases from V and 4 bases from J, leaving 7 bases between. The CDR3 has 14 residues. The CDR3, as DNA: TGTGCCAGCAGCCAAGATTGGGGGAATCAGCCCCAGCATTTT. Translating it yields CASSQDWGNQPQHF.

This clone has only a few counts. The V call is TRBV20-1, the J call TRBJ2-5, with D unresolved. The V end lost 6 bases, the J end lost 5 bases, and 13 bases lay between the germline ends. Germline CDR1 reads DFQATT; CDR2 reads SNEGSKA (reference sequence). CDR3 length: 12 amino acids. The CDR3 protein is CSASRPKETQYF. CDR3 in DNA: TGCAGTGCCAGTCGGCCTAAGGAGACCCAGTACTTC.

CDR3 DNA sequence: TGTGCCAGCAGTCGTAAACAGGGGACCCAAGAGACCCAGTACTTC. Its translation is CASSRKQGTQETQYF. This rearrangement joins TRBV4-2 to TRBJ2-5; TRBD1 matches 7 bases. The germline gives CDR1 LGHNA, CDR2 YNFKEQ. This CDR3 has 15 amino acids. Germline trimming cut 6 bases from V and 1 base from J; bases unmatched to any gene: 8.

J is TRBJ1-1 and V is TRBV5-1; TRBD1 is a possible D gene (5 bases). Germline lookup yields CDR1 SGHRS and CDR2 YFSETQ. V shed 4 bases and J shed 5 bases, with 12 bases lying between them. The CDR3 runs 13 residues. For the CDR3, the DNA is TGCGCCAGCAGCCGACCGGGGGGGACTGAAGCTTTCTTT. It translates to CASSRPGGTEAFF.

The rearrangement joins TRBV5-1 to TRBJ2-7; TRBD2 aligns across 13 bases. V lost 4 bases to trimming and J lost 3 bases; unmatched junction nucleotides: 7. The CDR3 consists of 16 residues. The V gene's germline CDR1 is SGHRS and CDR2 YFSETQ. The DNA for the CDR3 is TGCGCCAGCAGCAGAACTAGCGGGAGGGCCGACTACGAGCAGTACTTC. Its protein product is CASSRTSGRADYEQYF.

This clone was seen more than once but under ten times. The chain employs TRBV2 and TRBJ1-1; no clear D gene. V was clipped by 3 bases and J by 7 bases, with 3 bases between them. Looked up from germline, CDR1 is SNHLY and CDR2 is FYNNEI. CDR3 length equals 10 residues. CDR3: CASSDVEAFF. DNA for the CDR3: TGTGCCAGCAGTGATGTTGAAGCTTTCTTT. Combining the CDR3 with reference TRBV2 and TRBJ1-1 gives the whole variable domain EPEVTQTPSHQVTQMGQEVILRCVPISNHLYFYWYRQILGQKVEFLVSFYNNEISEKSEIFDDQFSVERPDGSNFTLKIRSTKLEDSAMYFCASSDVEAFFGQGTRLTVV.

This clone was seen only a few times. The rearrangement uses TRBV12-3 or TRBV12-4 and TRBJ1-5; D gene ambiguous. Trimming shortened V by 1 base and J by 6 bases, and 4 bases separated the two germline ends. CDR3 length equals 12 residues. CDR3 nucleotides: TGTGCCAGCAGTTTAGGGGGTCAGCCCCAGCATTTT. Translating gives CASSLGGQPQHF.

This clone was detected a few times. V and J are TRBV27 and TRBJ1-3, with 8 bases lining up with TRBD1. V was pared by 6 bases and J by 2 bases, with 3 bases of the junction left unmatched. Germline assignment: CDR1 MNHEY and CDR2 SMNVEV (reference sequence). CDR3 length: 14 amino acids. The CDR3 DNA is TGTGCCAGCAGACGGACAGGGACTGGAAACACCATATATTTT. Translation: CASRRTGTGNTIYF.

V is TRBV19 and J is TRBJ1-2, with D hard to call. Trimming left V 5 bases short and J 0 bases short, with 1 base between. There are 11 residues in the CDR3. From germline, CDR1 is LNHDA and CDR2 SQIVND (reference sequence). The CDR3 nucleotides read TGTGCCAGTAGTGCTAACTATGGCTACACCTTC. It translates to CASSANYGYTF.

As DNA, the CDR3 is TGTGCCAGCTCACGTACCGGGACAGGCAACACCGGGGAGCTGTTTTTT. It encodes CASSRTGTGNTGELFF. This chain uses TRBV18 with TRBJ2-2; 8 nucleotides agree with TRBD1. V lost 4 bases to trimming and J lost 2 bases; unmatched junction nucleotides: 6. The CDR3 covers 16 residues. The germline CDR1 and CDR2 sequences are KGHSH and LQKENI. The variable domain in full, with the rest retrieved from reference TRBV18 and TRBJ2-2, is NAGVMQNPRHLVRRRGQEARLRCSPMKGHSHVYWYRQLPEEGLKFMVYLQKENIIDESGMPKERFSAEFPKEGPSILRIQQVVRGDSAAYFCASSRTGTGNTGELFFGEGSRLTVL.

J is TRBJ1-1 and V is TRBV28, with a possible D match to TRBD1 (5 bases). The CDR3 is 12 residues long. Trimming took off 6 bases at V and 11 bases at J, with 16 bases between the two ends. Germline CDR1 MDHEN, CDR2 SYDVKM. The CDR3 reads CASSSRVSQAFF. The CDR3 DNA reads as TGTGCCAGCAGCAGCAGGGTATCGCAGGCTTTCTTT.

The chain links TRBV24-1 to TRBJ1-5, with a weak D call TRBD1 (5 bases). Deletions cut 5 bases from V and 2 bases from J, with 18 bases between. The germline V gene encodes CDR1 KGHDR and CDR2 SFDVKD. The CDR3 totals 17 residues. In nucleotides, the CDR3 is TGTGCCACCAGTGCCCGGGCCAAGGGAGGGGGCAATCAGCCCCAGCATTTT. Translation: CATSARAKGGGNQPQHF.

The chain links TRBV19 to TRBJ2-1, with D maybe TRBD2 (6 bases). V dropped 5 bases and J dropped 4 bases, with 24 bases sitting between them. Germline V gene lookup returns CDR1 LNHDA and CDR2 SQIVND (reference sequence). This CDR3 is built from 18 residues. CDR3 in amino acids: CASSQGLIPTGQYNEQFF. In DNA form, the CDR3 reads TGTGCCAGTAGTCAAGGACTAATTCCGACCGGACAATACAATGAGCAGTTCTTC.

This chain connects TRBV6-5 to TRBJ2-7; 9 nucleotides line up with TRBD2. The CDR3 loop spans 15 amino acids. CDR1 is MNHEY, CDR2 SVGAGI, per germline. Unmatched junction bases numbered 10, after V lost 6 bases and J lost 4 bases. The chain's CDR3 is CASRPGTSSFYEQYF. Written as DNA, the CDR3 is TGTGCCAGCAGACCTGGGACTAGCAGTTTTTACGAGCAGTACTTC.

The V call is TRBV5-5, the J call TRBJ2-2; 8 bases map to TRBD1. The CDR3 is made up of 17 amino acids. After removal of 1 base from V and 1 base from J, the junction contained 6 bases not matched to a gene. Germline assignment: CDR1 SGHKS and CDR2 YYEKEE (reference sequence). This CDR3 reads CASSLWSGTGNTGELFF. DNA of the CDR3: TGTGCCAGCAGCTTGTGGAGTGGGACAGGGAACACCGGGGAGCTGTTTTTT.

The J gene is TRBJ2-1, the V gene TRBV7-6; the D is unclear. The CDR3 consists of 16 residues. With 0 bases removed from V and 2 bases from J, the gap between germline ends came to 11 bases. The V gene's germline CDR1 is SGHVS and CDR2 FNYEAQ. The CDR3 sequence is CASSLAGPVPYNEQFF. The CDR3 DNA reads as TGTGCCAGCAGCTTAGCAGGGCCCGTCCCCTACAATGAGCAGTTCTTC.

V usage is TRBV5-5 and J usage is TRBJ1-1, with 7 bases identical to TRBD1. From germline, CDR1 is SGHKS and CDR2 YYEKEE (reference sequence). This CDR3 has 14 amino acids. V trimming: 4 bases; J trimming: 1 base; junction bases outside the gene matches: 4. The CDR3 region has the DNA TGTGCCAGCAGCATTCGGACAGGGAACACTGAAGCTTTCTTT. Translated, it gives CASSIRTGNTEAFF.

This clone has only one observation. The chain joins TRBV11-3 to TRBJ2-1; a possible D gene is TRBD2 (5 bases). There are 14 residues in the CDR3. The V end was cut by 3 bases, the J end by 5 bases, with 11 bases between. Germline CDR1 reads SGHNT; CDR2 reads YENEEA. DNA of the CDR3: TGTGCCAGCAGCTTTTCTAGCTCTGACAATGAGCAGTTCTTC. It codes for CASSFSSSDNEQFF.

The V and J genes are TRBV6-2 or TRBV6-3 and TRBJ1-6; tentative D call: TRBD1 (5 bases). V gave up 3 bases and J gave up 7 bases, with 10 bases separating them. Germline lookup yields CDR1 MNHEY and CDR2 SVGEGT. This CDR3 region has 14 residues. This CDR3 is CASSYGTGNSPLHF. The CDR3 nucleotides are TGTGCCAGCAGTTATGGGACGGGGAATTCACCCCTCCACTTT.

V is TRBV5-1 and J is TRBJ2-3; weak D call: TRBD2 (6 bases). Germline-derived CDR1 and CDR2 are SGHRS and YFSETQ. CDR3 length: 14 residues. Trimming shortened V by 0 bases and J by 6 bases, and 11 bases separated the two germline ends. CDR3 in amino acids: CASSLGTTRDTQYF. The CDR3 nucleotides read TGCGCCAGCAGCTTGGGGACTACTCGGGATACGCAGTATTTT.

This clone was counted a single time. The J gene is TRBJ1-5, the V gene TRBV27, with D maybe TRBD1 (5 bases). Trimming cost V 6 bases and J 6 bases, with 18 bases left between them. The CDR3 totals 15 residues. The germline V gene encodes CDR1 MNHEY and CDR2 SMNVEV (reference sequence). The CDR3 DNA reads as TGTGCCAGCAGAGTAGGTAAGGGGTCGTTTCAGCCCCAGCATTTT. It is translated as CASRVGKGSFQPQHF.